These T cell receptor beta chains were read from a single sample in a study of cytomegalovirus exposure and HLA in healthy donors. Profiled with immunoSEQ multiplex PCR; TCRdb holds only in-frame clones, not every one. In the table there are about 170,000 clones, 55% to 75% of which are singletons. The specimen was PBMCs. These receptors were obtained from a human donor in good health. Both conserved end residues are part of each CDR3. The D gene is left open where the match is weak. Not every row has a clone size; where given, it reads once, few, many or a size class.

J,D,V,length,size,CDR3,DNA
TRBJ2-3,-,TRBV7-6,16,-,CASSLPWGLKGDTQYF,TGTGCCAGCAGCTTACCTTGGGGACTCAAAGGAGATACGCAGTATTTT
TRBJ2-1,TRBD2,TRBV19,16,-,CASSIASGGYYNEQFF,TGTGCCAGTAGTATCGCTAGCGGGGGGTACTACAATGAGCAGTTCTTC
TRBJ2-3,TRBD2,TRBV7-8,17,-,CASSSESGGLSTDTQYF,TGTGCCAGCAGCTCAGAAAGCGGGGGGCTAAGCACAGATACGCAGTATTTT
TRBJ1-2,TRBD1,TRBV6-5,13,-,CASRSTGGNGYTF,TGTGCCAGCAGATCGACAGGGGGGAATGGCTACACCTTC
TRBJ2-1,TRBD1,TRBV27,15,-,CASSLRQGSYNEQFF,TGTGCCAGCAGTTTAAGACAGGGATCCTACAATGAGCAGTTCTTC
TRBJ2-6,-,TRBV7-6,18,-,CASRGFRQALSGANVLTF,TGTGCCAGCAGAGGTTTTAGACAGGCCCTCTCTGGGGCCAACGTCCTGACTTTC
TRBJ1-5,-,TRBV19,15,-,CASSIEGGARQPQHF,TGTGCCAGTAGTATAGAGGGGGGTGCCAGGCAGCCCCAGCATTTT
TRBJ2-1,-,TRBV9,15,-,CASSVVGRGGVEQFF,TGTGCCAGCAGCGTAGTGGGGCGTGGGGGCGTTGAGCAGTTCTTC
TRBJ2-2,TRBD1,TRBV10-1,12,-,CASQGAGGELFF,TGCGCCAGCCAGGGGGCGGGCGGGGAGCTGTTTTTT
TRBJ2-5,-,TRBV27,11,-,CASRGVGGEYF,TGTGCCAGCAGGGGTGTTGGGGGCGAGTACTTC
TRBJ2-7,TRBD1,TRBV2,13,-,CASSGQGGNEQYF,TGTGCCAGCAGCGGACAGGGCGGAAACGAGCAGTACTTC
TRBJ2-7,-,TRBV7-6,13,few,CASSLVADYEQYF,TGTGCCAGCAGCTTAGTGGCAGACTACGAGCAGTACTTC
TRBJ2-5,-,TRBV7-2,18,-,CASSLAVGGPLATETQYF,TGTGCCAGCAGCTTAGCGGTGGGGGGGCCCTTAGCCACCGAGACCCAGTACTTC
TRBJ2-1,TRBD1,TRBV14,18,once,CASSGGQGITTNSNEQFF,TGTGCCAGCAGCGGGGGACAGGGGATTACCACAAACTCCAATGAGCAGTTCTTC
TRBJ2-7,TRBD1,TRBV5-3,14,-,CARSFRTGLYEQYF,TGTGCCAGAAGCTTCCGGACAGGCCTCTACGAGCAGTACTTC
TRBJ2-1,TRBD2,TRBV27,17,few,CASSGGLAGVSYNEQFF,TGTGCCAGCAGTGGTGGACTAGCGGGGGTATCCTACAATGAGCAGTTCTTC
TRBJ2-6,-,TRBV5-4,16,-,CASSIDSHSGANVLTF,TGTGCCAGCAGCATCGACAGTCACTCTGGGGCCAACGTCCTGACTTTC
TRBJ2-3,-,TRBV28,16,-,CASSLAGAWATDTQYF,TGTGCCAGCAGTTTAGCTGGGGCGTGGGCCACAGATACGCAGTATTTT
TRBJ1-1,-,TRBV7-2,15,-,CASSLEGGLNTEAFF,TGTGCCAGCAGCTTAGAAGGGGGATTAAACACTGAAGCTTTCTTT
TRBJ1-1,-,TRBV15,15,once,CATSRVMGARTEAFF,TGTGCCACCAGCAGAGTAATGGGGGCGAGGACTGAAGCTTTCTTT
TRBJ2-5,TRBD2,TRBV7-3,16,once,CASSLRGSGDQETQYF,TGTGCCAGCAGCCTGAGGGGTAGCGGGGACCAAGAGACCCAGTACTTC
TRBJ1-1,-,TRBV4-3,15,-,CASSQVGQRNTEAFF,TGCGCCAGCAGCCAAGTCGGACAGAGGAACACTGAAGCTTTCTTT
TRBJ1-4,-,TRBV4-1,14,-,CASSQLQGSEKLFF,TGCGCCAGCAGCCAATTACAGGGAAGTGAAAAACTGTTTTTT
TRBJ1-1,TRBD1,TRBV7-9,14,-,CASSAQGAGTEAFF,TGTGCCAGCAGCGCACAGGGGGCGGGCACTGAAGCTTTCTTT
TRBJ1-1,-,TRBV27,15,-,CASSLWGGEGTEAFF,TGTGCCAGCAGTTTATGGGGGGGGGAGGGCACTGAAGCTTTCTTT
TRBJ2-3,-,TRBV6-6,15,-,CASSYKGGQTDTQYF,TGTGCCAGCAGTTACAAGGGGGGGCAGACAGATACGCAGTATTTT
TRBJ1-2,TRBD1,TRBV30,14,-,CACRGEQGEGGYTF,TGTGCCTGTAGGGGTGAACAGGGGGAGGGTGGCTACACCTTC